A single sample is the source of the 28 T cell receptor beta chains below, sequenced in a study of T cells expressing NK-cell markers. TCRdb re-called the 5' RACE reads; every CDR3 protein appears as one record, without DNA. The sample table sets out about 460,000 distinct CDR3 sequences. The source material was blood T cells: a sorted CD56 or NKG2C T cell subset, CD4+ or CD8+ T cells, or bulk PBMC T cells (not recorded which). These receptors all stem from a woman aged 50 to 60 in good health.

The CDR3 here is CASTLGQKLFF. The chain has TRBV2 and TRBJ1-4. The length of the CDR3 is 11 residues. CDR1 and CDR2 from the germline V gene are SNHLY and FYNNEI. The full variable domain, in which reference TRBV2 and TRBJ1-4 provide the parts outside the CDR3, is EPEVTQTPSHQVTQMGQEVILRCVPISNHLYFYWYRQILGQKVEFLVSFYNNEISEKSEIFDDQFSVERPDGSNFTLKIRSTKLEDSAMYFCASTLGQKLFFGSGTQLSVL.

CDR3 sequence reads: CSARRGELRDEQYF. The rearrangement joins TRBV20-1 to TRBJ2-7; TCRdb selects TRBD1, and the lack of DNA leaves this call unchecked. The CDR3 is 14 amino acids. Germline CDR1 reads DFQATT; CDR2 reads SNEGSKA (reference sequence).

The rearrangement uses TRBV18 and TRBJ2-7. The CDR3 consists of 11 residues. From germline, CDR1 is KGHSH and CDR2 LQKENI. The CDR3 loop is CASSPETQQYF.

This CDR3 reads CASSQRLAVQFF. V is TRBV3-1 and J is TRBJ2-1; absent DNA, TCRdb's TRBD2 call cannot be checked. Germline CDR1 LGHDT, CDR2 YNNKEL (reference sequence). This CDR3 has 12 residues.

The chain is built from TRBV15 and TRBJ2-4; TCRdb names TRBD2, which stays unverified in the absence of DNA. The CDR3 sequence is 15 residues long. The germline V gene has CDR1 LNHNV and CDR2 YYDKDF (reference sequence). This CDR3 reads CATSRETSGRYIQYF.

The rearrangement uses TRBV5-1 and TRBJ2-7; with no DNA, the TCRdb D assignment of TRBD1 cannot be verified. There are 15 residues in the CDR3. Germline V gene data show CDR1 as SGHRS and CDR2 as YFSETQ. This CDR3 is CASSPETGILYEQYF. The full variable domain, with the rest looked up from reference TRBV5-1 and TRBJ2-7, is KAGVTQTPRYLIKTRGQQVTLSCSPISGHRSVSWYQQTPGQGLQFLFEYFSETQRNKGNFPGRFSGRQFSNSRSEMNVSTLELGDSALYLCASSPETGILYEQYFGPGTRLTVT.

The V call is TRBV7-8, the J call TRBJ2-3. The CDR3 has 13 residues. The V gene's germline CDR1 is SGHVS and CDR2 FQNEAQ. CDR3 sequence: CASVERLTDTQYF.

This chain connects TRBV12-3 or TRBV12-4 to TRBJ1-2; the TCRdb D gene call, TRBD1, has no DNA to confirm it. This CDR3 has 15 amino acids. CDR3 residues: CASSLDPRPNYGYTF.

The CDR3 region is CASSPIAGTRLGELFF. The chain couples TRBV12-3 or TRBV12-4 to TRBJ2-2; lacking DNA, the TRBD2 call made by TCRdb goes unchecked. CDR3 length: 16 amino acids.

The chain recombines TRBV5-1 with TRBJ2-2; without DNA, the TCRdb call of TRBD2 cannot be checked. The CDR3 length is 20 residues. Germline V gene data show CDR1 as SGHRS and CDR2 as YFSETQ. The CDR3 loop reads CASSFSPQIAGGPGTGELFF.

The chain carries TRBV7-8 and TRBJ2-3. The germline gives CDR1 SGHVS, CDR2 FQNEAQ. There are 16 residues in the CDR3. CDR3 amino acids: CASSLGLTARTDTQYF.

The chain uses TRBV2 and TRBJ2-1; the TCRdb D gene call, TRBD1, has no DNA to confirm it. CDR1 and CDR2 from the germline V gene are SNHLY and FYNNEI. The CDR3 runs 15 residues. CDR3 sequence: CASEEGGGWDNEQFF.

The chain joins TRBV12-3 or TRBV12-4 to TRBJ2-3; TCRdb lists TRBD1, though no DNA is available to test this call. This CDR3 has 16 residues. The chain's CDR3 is CASSSSRENPTDTQYF.

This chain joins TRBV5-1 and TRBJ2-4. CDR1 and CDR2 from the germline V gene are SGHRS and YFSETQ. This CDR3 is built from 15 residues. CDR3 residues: CASSLEPASHYYRYF.

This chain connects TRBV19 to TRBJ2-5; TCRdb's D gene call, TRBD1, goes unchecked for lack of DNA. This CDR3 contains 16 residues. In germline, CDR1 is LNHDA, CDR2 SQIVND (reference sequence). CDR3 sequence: CASSIPGRDVEGTQYF.

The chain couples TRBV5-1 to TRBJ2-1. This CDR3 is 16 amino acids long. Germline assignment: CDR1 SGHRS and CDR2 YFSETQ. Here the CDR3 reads CASSLVGKKVADEQFF.

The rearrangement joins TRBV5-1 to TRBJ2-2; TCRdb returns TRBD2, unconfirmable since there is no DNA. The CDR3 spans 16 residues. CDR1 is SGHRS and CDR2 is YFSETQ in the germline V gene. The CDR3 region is CASSLLASISTGELFF.

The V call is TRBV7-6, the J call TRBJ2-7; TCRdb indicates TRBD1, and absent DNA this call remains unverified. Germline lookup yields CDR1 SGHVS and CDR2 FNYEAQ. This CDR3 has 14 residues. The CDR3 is CASSLALQGSEQYF.

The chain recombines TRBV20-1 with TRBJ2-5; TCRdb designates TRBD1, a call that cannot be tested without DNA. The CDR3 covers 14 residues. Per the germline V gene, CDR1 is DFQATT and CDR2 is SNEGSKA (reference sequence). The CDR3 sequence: CSAEGAKDQETQYF.

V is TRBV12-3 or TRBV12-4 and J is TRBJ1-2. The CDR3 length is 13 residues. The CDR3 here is CASRRHANYGYTF.

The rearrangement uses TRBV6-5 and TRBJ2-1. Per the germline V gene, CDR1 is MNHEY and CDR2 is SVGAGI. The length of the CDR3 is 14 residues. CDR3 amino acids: CATRMTLVYNEQFF.

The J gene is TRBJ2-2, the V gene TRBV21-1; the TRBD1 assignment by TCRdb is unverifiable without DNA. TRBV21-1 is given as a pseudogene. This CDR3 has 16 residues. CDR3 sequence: CASSKGLRPYTGELFF.

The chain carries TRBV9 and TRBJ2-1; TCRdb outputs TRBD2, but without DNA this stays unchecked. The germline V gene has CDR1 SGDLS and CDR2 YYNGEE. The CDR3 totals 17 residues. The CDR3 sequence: CASSVDPAGGLYNEQFF.

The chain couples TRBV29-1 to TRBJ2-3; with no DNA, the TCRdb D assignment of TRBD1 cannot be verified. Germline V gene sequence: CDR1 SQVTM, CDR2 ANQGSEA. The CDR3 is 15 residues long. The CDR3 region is CSVTVDGTSTDTQYF.

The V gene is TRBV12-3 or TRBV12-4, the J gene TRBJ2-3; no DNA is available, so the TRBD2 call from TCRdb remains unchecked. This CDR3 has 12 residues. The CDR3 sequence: CASSAGGGSLYF.

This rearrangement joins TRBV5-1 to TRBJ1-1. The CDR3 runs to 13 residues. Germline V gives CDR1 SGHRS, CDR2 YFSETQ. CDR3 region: CASSLRQGKFAFF.

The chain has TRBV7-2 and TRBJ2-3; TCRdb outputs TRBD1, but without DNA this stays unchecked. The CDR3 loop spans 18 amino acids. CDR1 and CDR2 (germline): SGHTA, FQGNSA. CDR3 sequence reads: CASSLARGTLFNTDTQYF.

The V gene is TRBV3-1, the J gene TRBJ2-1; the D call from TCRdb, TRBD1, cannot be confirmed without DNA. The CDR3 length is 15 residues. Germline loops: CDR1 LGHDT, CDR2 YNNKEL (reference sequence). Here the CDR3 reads CASSQVQGAYNEQFF.